The clone carrying this T cell receptor beta chain was counted at least ten times. The CDR3 totals 14 residues. From germline, CDR1 is DFQATT and CDR2 SNEGSKA (reference sequence). Trimming cost V 4 bases and J 6 bases; bases outside gene matches: 8. These data originate in a study of T cell repertoires in cytomegalovirus infection. TCRdb fed the reads into MiXCR, producing one record per CDR3 protein. The sample lists 150,000 to 200,000 distinct CDR3 sequences, approximately 14% occurring once. The receptor was isolated from a human donor in good health (CMV status not recorded). Some clones in this sample may be carry-over from other donors' samples. Material: PBMCs. This chain uses TRBV20-1 with TRBJ1-1; 10 bases are a match to TRBD1. Written as DNA, the CDR3 is TGCAGTGCTACGCGGACAGGGGGTAACGCTGAAGCTTTCTTT. Its translation: CSATRTGGNAEAFF.